These T cell receptor beta chains were read from a single sample in a study of T-cell memory formation after mild COVID-19. TCRdb used MiXCR to reprocess the 5' RACE reads, holding one entry per CDR3 protein. The table has 560,000 or so distinct CDR3 sequences, roughly a sixth seen once; the top ten hold just over 8%. The specimen was PBMCs or a T cell subset sorted from them (not recorded which). These TCRs come from an adult woman who had mild COVID-19 (a few samples of this study predate the infection). Cell type and time point are not known. CDR3s include the opening cysteine and the closing phenylalanine or tryptophan. A D gene is named only where the DNA matches it firmly. Part of the rows lack a size; the others show once, few, many or a class for expanded clones.

TRBD1 | . | TRBJ1-2 | TRBV7-9 | CASSLRPTRDRPAYGYTF | TGTGCCAGCAGCTTACGTCCTACACGGGACAGGCCAGCCTATGGCTACACCTTC
. | . | TRBJ2-1 | TRBV29-1 | CSVLLNNEQFF | TGCAGCGTTTTATTAAACAATGAGCAGTTCTTC
TRBD1 | . | TRBJ2-4 | TRBV12-3/TRBV12-4 | CASSSTGAKNIQYF | TGTGCCAGCAGTTCGACAGGGGCCAAAAACATTCAGTACTTC
. | . | TRBJ2-3 | TRBV4-1 | CASSQDLLATDTQYF | TGCGCCAGCAGCCAAGATCTACTAGCAACAGATACGCAGTATTTT
TRBD2 | . | TRBJ2-7 | TRBV20-1 | CSARATSGSYEQYF | TGCAGTGCTAGAGCGACTAGCGGCTCCTACGAGCAGTACTTC
. | . | TRBJ2-2 | TRBV9 | CASSVASQSFRELFF | TGTGCCAGCAGCGTAGCGAGCCAGTCTTTTAGGGAGCTGTTTTTT
TRBD2 | few | TRBJ2-1 | TRBV7-2 | CASSPEASGGREQFF | TGTGCCAGCAGTCCCGAGGCTAGCGGGGGCCGTGAGCAGTTCTTC
. | . | TRBJ2-7 | TRBV18 | CASSPGVGGVGEQYF | TGTGCCAGCTCACCAGGAGTCGGAGGGGTTGGCGAGCAGTACTTC
TRBD2 | . | TRBJ2-3 | TRBV30 | CAWDPGTTNTQYF | TGTGCCTGGGATCCCGGGACTACGAATACGCAGTATTTT
. | . | TRBJ1-3 | TRBV7-2 | CASSFGRENTIYF | TGTGCCAGCAGCTTTGGCAGGGAAAACACCATATATTTT
TRBD2 | few | TRBJ2-1 | TRBV6-5 | CASSRTSGRNNEQFF | TGTGCCAGCAGTCGAACTAGCGGGAGAAACAATGAGCAGTTCTTC
. | many | TRBJ2-3 | TRBV7-9 | CASSFALATDTQYF | TGTGCCAGCAGCTTCGCCTTGGCCACAGATACGCAGTATTTT
. | many | TRBJ2-1 | TRBV4-3 | CASSPFMDSEPYNEQFF | TGCGCCAGCAGCCCCTTCATGGACAGCGAACCTTACAATGAGCAGTTCTTC
. | . | TRBJ1-5 | TRBV2 | CASSAGHLASNQPQHF | TGTGCCAGCAGTGCGGGACACCTGGCAAGCAATCAGCCCCAGCATTTT
TRBD1 | many | TRBJ2-5 | TRBV5-1 | CASSSRQGSQETQYF | TGCGCCAGCAGCTCCCGACAGGGATCCCAAGAGACCCAGTACTTC
. | many | TRBJ2-3 | TRBV18 | CASSPNPGADTQYF | TGTGCCAGCTCACCTAATCCGGGTGCAGATACGCAGTATTTT
. | . | TRBJ1-2 | TRBV28 | CASSPPVSEFYGYTF | TGTGCCAGCAGCCCCCCTGTGTCGGAGTTCTATGGCTACACCTTC
. | few | TRBJ1-2 | TRBV12-3/TRBV12-4 | CASTKMGVDYGYTF | TGTGCCAGCACCAAGATGGGGGTTGACTATGGCTACACCTTC
. | . | TRBJ1-2 | TRBV27 | CASRSQGLSNYGYTF | TGTGCCAGCAGATCACAGGGACTATCTAACTATGGCTACACCTTC
. | few | TRBJ1-2 | TRBV9 | CASSVNGASYGYTF | TGTGCCAGCAGCGTAAACGGGGCGTCCTATGGCTACACCTTC
. | . | TRBJ2-5 | TRBV10-2 | CASSERGSIETQYF | TGCGCCAGCAGTGAGAGGGGAAGTATAGAGACCCAGTACTTC
. | few | TRBJ2-3 | TRBV20-1 | CSARGQTSADTQYF | TGCAGTGCTAGAGGTCAGACTAGTGCAGATACGCAGTATTTT
. | . | TRBJ2-3 | TRBV7-9 | CASSSGDGPSTDTQYF | TGTGCCAGCAGCTCAGGGGACGGTCCTAGCACAGATACGCAGTATTTT
TRBD2 | . | TRBJ2-7 | TRBV9 | CASSVDGTSVSYEQYF | TGTGCCAGCAGCGTGGACGGGACTAGCGTTTCCTACGAGCAGTACTTC
. | . | TRBJ2-2 | TRBV5-5 | CASGGIEDELFF | TGTGCCAGCGGGGGAATTGAGGACGAGCTGTTTTTT
TRBD2 | . | TRBJ2-1 | TRBV12-3/TRBV12-4 | CASKQSGVYNEQFF | TGTGCCAGCAAACAAAGCGGGGTTTACAATGAGCAGTTCTTC
. | . | TRBJ2-7 | TRBV5-1 | CASSFEGPNEQYF | TGCGCCAGCAGCTTCGAGGGTCCCAACGAGCAGTACTTC
. | few | TRBJ1-2 | TRBV5-5 | CASSAQGGLGSGYTF | TGTGCCAGCAGCGCACAGGGTGGGCTCGGTTCGGGCTACACCTTC
. | . | TRBJ1-5 | TRBV7-2 | CASSSGRHNQPQHF | TGTGCCAGCAGCTCGGGACGGCACAATCAGCCCCAGCATTTT
TRBD2 | many | TRBJ2-5 | TRBV7-2 | CASSPTGLAGETQYF | TGTGCCAGCAGCCCCACGGGACTAGCTGGGGAGACCCAGTACTTC
. | . | TRBJ2-1 | TRBV20-1 | CSAAWGRRREQFF | TGCAGTGCTGCCTGGGGGCGTCGGCGCGAGCAGTTCTTC
TRBD1 | few | TRBJ1-2 | TRBV3-1 | CASSRWTGGNGYTF | TGTGCCAGCAGCCGATGGACAGGGGGCAATGGCTACACCTTC
TRBD1 | . | TRBJ2-7 | TRBV3-1 | CASSHAGQGSSYEQYF | TGTGCCAGCAGCCACGCCGGACAGGGTAGCTCCTACGAGCAGTACTTC
TRBD1 | few | TRBJ1-2 | TRBV12-3/TRBV12-4 | CASSLYDRGEYGYTF | TGTGCCAGCAGTCTATACGACAGGGGCGAATATGGCTACACCTTC
TRBD1 | few | TRBJ2-7 | TRBV5-6 | CASSFLDRVSGEQYF | TGTGCCAGCAGCTTCCTCGACAGGGTGTCGGGCGAGCAGTACTTC
. | . | TRBJ2-5 | TRBV25-1 | CASKTGETQYF | TGTGCCAGCAAGACGGGGGAGACCCAGTACTTC
TRBD2 | . | TRBJ2-5 | TRBV7-2 | CASSLPAREVGQETQYF | TGTGCCAGCAGCCTACCGGCTCGGGAGGTGGGGCAAGAGACCCAGTACTTC
. | . | TRBJ2-4 | TRBV7-2 | CASSLAGWGYNIQYF | TGTGCCAGCAGCTTAGCAGGGTGGGGGTACAACATTCAGTACTTC
. | . | TRBJ2-1 | TRBV11-3 | CASSPLGGGIRNEQFF | TGTGCCAGCAGCCCCCTAGGCGGCGGGATTCGGAATGAGCAGTTCTTC
. | . | TRBJ1-5 | TRBV20-1 | CSARDLTGNQPQHF | TGCAGTGCTAGAGATTTGACAGGAAATCAGCCCCAGCATTTT
TRBD2 | few | TRBJ2-5 | TRBV18 | CASSLTGTKETQYF | TGTGCCAGCTCACTGACCGGGACTAAAGAGACCCAGTACTTC
. | . | TRBJ2-3 | TRBV9 | CASSVGVADTDTQYF | TGTGCCAGCAGCGTAGGGGTAGCAGACACAGATACGCAGTATTTT
. | . | TRBJ1-1 | TRBV7-9 | CAGEGGRNTEAFF | TGTGCCGGCGAGGGGGGTCGGAACACTGAAGCTTTCTTT
. | many | TRBJ2-5 | TRBV10-3 | CAISESTKPLETQYF | TGTGCCATCAGTGAGTCGACGAAACCTCTGGAGACCCAGTACTTC
TRBD1 | . | TRBJ1-5 | TRBV20-1 | CSARTGGARHQPQHF | TGCAGTGCTAGAACAGGGGGCGCGCGGCATCAGCCCCAGCATTTT
. | . | TRBJ2-2 | TRBV4-1 | CASSQDLRTGELFF | TGCGCCAGCAGCCAAGATCTGAGGACTGGGGAGCTGTTTTTT
TRBD2 | . | TRBJ2-1 | TRBV7-9 | CASSPHPLAGGPGEQFF | TGTGCCAGCAGCCCACATCCCCTAGCGGGAGGGCCCGGGGAGCAGTTCTTC
TRBD1 | many | TRBJ1-2 | TRBV12-3/TRBV12-4 | CASIGRQGYGYTF | TGTGCCAGCATAGGGAGACAGGGCTATGGCTACACCTTC